What follows describes a single T cell receptor (beta chain). Clones were read by immunoSEQ multiplex PCR, and TCRdb kept only the in-frame ones, dropping some. The table shows 50,000 or so clones, with over 85% occurring only once. These data belong to a study of memory CD8 T cells in hepatitis C reinfection. Described time point: pre-reinfection, 55 to 20 weeks before reinfection detection. Sorted cells were sequenced directly ex vivo without any in vitro expansion. Control naive CD8 T cells came from a couple of donors at all three reinfection time points. Material for sequencing was naive CD8+ T cells sorted from blood. The clonotype was recovered from a young man with hepatitis C virus infection.

The CDR3 region is CASSYTLTEAFF. As DNA, the CDR3 is TGTGCCAGCAGCTACACGCTCACTGAAGCTTTCTTT. V and J are TRBV5-4 and TRBJ1-1; D unresolved. The CDR3 has 12 residues. The germline V gene encodes CDR1 SGHNT and CDR2 YYREEE (reference sequence). Trimming took off 3 bases at V and 4 bases at J, with 7 bases between the two ends. Full variable domain (missing parts from reference TRBV5-4 and TRBJ1-1): ETGVTQSPTHLIKTRGQQVTLRCSSQSGHNTVSWYQQALGQGPQFIFQYYREEENGRGNFPPRFSGLQFPNYSSELNVNALELDDSALYLCASSYTLTEAFFGQGTRLTVV.